This T cell receptor beta chain was documented in a study of radiotherapy plus CTLA-4 blockade in lung cancer. Looking at the study overall: Objective responses were observed in 15% to 20% of patients, and disease control was achieved by roughly 30%.

Clones were sequenced by immunoSEQ multiplex PCR, and TCRdb holds only the in-frame ones, with some missing. The sample contains approximately 94,000 clones, roughly 80% of which appear only once. The study's findings and limits: Radiotherapy with ipilimumab was followed by blood expansion of tumor-derived clones. Dynamics of early blood T cell clones, together with interferon-beta, were reportedly the best predictors of response.

CTLA-4 blockade using ipilimumab, together with focal radiation, was received by patients with chemo-refractory metastatic non-small-cell lung cancer. The CDR3 covers 13 residues. Germline V gene data show CDR1 as SGDLS and CDR2 as YYNGEE. Trimming shortened V by 3 bases and J by 4 bases, and 7 bases separated the two germline ends. A word on this clone: Antigen: not known.

V is TRBV9 and J is TRBJ2-2; D gene uncertain. The input for sequencing was peripheral blood, taken from a patient treated with radiotherapy plus ipilimumab. This sequence was found in a human donor with non-small cell lung cancer that progressed on radiotherapy plus ipilimumab. The CDR3 DNA reads TGTGCCAGCAGCGCCGTCTTCACCGGGGAGCTGTTTTTT. Its translation is CASSAVFTGELFF.